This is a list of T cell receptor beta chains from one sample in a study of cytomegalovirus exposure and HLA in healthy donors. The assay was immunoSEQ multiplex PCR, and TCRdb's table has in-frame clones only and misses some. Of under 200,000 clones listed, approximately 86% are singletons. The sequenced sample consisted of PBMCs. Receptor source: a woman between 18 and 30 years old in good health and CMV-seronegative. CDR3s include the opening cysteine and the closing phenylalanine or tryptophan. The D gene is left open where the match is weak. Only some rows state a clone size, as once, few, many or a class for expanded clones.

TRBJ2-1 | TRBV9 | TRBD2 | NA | CASSVGGSAYNEQFF | TGTGCCAGCAGCGTAGGCGGGAGTGCATACAATGAGCAGTTCTTC
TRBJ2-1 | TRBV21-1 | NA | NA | CASSTLSGGYNEQFF | TGTGCCAGCAGCACGCTTAGCGGGGGGTACAATGAGCAGTTCTTC
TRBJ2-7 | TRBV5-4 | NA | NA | CASSLASVTYEQYF | TGTGCCAGCAGCTTGGCTTCGGTAACCTACGAGCAGTACTTC
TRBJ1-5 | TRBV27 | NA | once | CASSQGSTSNQPQHF | TGTGCCAGCAGCCAGGGATCAACTTCCAATCAGCCCCAGCATTTT
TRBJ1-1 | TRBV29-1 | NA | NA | CSVGSSTEAFF | TGCAGCGTTGGGAGTAGCACTGAAGCTTTCTTT
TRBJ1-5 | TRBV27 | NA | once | CASSLTGSNQPQHF | TGTGCCAGCAGTTTAACGGGTAGCAATCAGCCCCAGCATTTT
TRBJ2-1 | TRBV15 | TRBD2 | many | CATSRGTSGGTEQFF | TGTGCCACCAGCAGAGGGACTAGCGGGGGGACAGAGCAGTTCTTC
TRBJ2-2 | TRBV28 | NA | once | CASSFYPTIQLTGELFF | TGTGCCAGCAGTTTTTACCCCACAATACAGCTCACCGGGGAGCTGTTTTTT
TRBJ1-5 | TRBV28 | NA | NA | CASSPSPSGGGSNQPQHF | TGTGCCAGCAGTCCATCACCCTCTGGGGGGGGTAGCAATCAGCCCCAGCATTTT
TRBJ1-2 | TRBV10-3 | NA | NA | CAISRVEYGYPF | TGTGCCATCAGCAGGGTAGAGTATGGCTACCCCTTC
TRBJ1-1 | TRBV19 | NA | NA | CASSIYPAGSQAFF | TGTGCCAGTAGTATCTACCCCGCAGGGTCGCAAGCTTTCTTT
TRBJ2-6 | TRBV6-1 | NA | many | CASSERASGANVLTF | TGTGCCAGCAGTGAGCGGGCCTCTGGGGCCAACGTCCTGACTTTC
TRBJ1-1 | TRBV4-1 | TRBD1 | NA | CASSQGKTGAQAEAFF | TGCGCCAGCAGCCAAGGAAAGACAGGGGCCCAGGCTGAAGCTTTCTTT
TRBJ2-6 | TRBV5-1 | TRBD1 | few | CASSPEDRASSGANVLTF | TGCGCCAGCAGCCCCGAGGACAGGGCCAGCTCTGGGGCCAACGTCCTGACTTTC
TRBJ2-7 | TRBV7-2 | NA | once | CASSSPPGYEQYF | TGTGCCAGCAGCTCCCCCCCAGGCTACGAGCAGTACTTC
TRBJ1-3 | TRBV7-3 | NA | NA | CASSLSGTGNTIYF | TGTGCCAGCAGCTTATCGGGGACTGGAAACACCATATATTTT
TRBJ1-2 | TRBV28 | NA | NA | CASRQGNYGYTF | TGTGCCAGCAGACAGGGAAACTATGGCTACACCTTC
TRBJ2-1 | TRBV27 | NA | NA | CATGDSGYNEQFF | TGTGCCACCGGAGACAGTGGTTACAATGAGCAGTTCTTC
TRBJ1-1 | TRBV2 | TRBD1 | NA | CASSQQGMNTEAFF | TGTGCCAGCAGCCAACAGGGGATGAACACTGAAGCTTTCTTT
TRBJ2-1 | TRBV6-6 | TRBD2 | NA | CASSPEGSGSEDEQFF | TGTGCCAGCAGTCCAGAGGGTAGCGGGAGTGAGGATGAGCAGTTCTTC
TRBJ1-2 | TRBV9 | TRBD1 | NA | CASSPRTGWNGYTF | TGTGCCAGCAGCCCCCGGACAGGGTGGAATGGCTACACCTTC
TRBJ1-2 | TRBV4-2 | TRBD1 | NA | CASSPGQGANGYTF | TGTGCCAGCAGCCCGGGACAGGGGGCGAATGGCTACACCTTC
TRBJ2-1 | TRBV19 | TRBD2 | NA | CASSMSGVGNEQFF | TGTGCCAGTAGTATGAGCGGGGTGGGGAATGAGCAGTTCTTC
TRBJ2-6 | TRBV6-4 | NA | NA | CASSVTGFSGANVLTF | TGTGCCAGCAGTGTAACAGGGTTCTCTGGGGCCAACGTCCTGACTTTC
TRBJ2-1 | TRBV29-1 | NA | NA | CSAQRRGLRGNEQFF | TGCAGCGCACAAAGAAGAGGGCTTCGAGGCAATGAGCAGTTCTTC
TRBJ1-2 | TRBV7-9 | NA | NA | CASSLPPGDDGYTF | TGTGCCAGCAGCCTACCACCAGGGGATGATGGCTACACCTTC
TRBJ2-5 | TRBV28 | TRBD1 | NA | CASIDSTGAEETQYF | TGTGCCAGCATCGATTCGACAGGGGCTGAAGAGACCCAGTACTTC
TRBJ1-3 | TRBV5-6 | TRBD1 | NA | CASSSSGTGAIGNTIYF | TGTGCCAGCAGCTCCTCCGGGACAGGGGCAATTGGAAACACCATATATTTT
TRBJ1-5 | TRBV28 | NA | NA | CASSPSFGGSNQPQHF | TGTGCCAGCAGCCCATCCTTCGGGGGGAGCAATCAGCCCCAGCATTTT
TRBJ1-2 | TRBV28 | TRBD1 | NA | CASNPDDRDYGYTF | TGTGCCAGCAACCCAGATGACAGGGACTATGGCTACACCTTC
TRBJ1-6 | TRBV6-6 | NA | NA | CASIPGDQVSPLHF | TGTGCCAGCATCCCGGGGGACCAGGTCTCACCCCTCCACTTT
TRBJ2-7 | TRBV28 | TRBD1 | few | CASSRGTGGIDEQYF | TGTGCCAGCAGCCGAGGGACAGGGGGAATCGACGAGCAGTACTTC
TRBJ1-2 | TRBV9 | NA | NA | CASSVGRGNYGYTF | TGTGCCAGCAGCGTCGGCAGGGGTAACTATGGCTACACCTTC
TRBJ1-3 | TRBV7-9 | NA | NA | CASSSVSGNTIYF | TGTGCCAGCAGCTCAGTCTCTGGAAACACCATATATTTT
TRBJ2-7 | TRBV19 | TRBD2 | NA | CASRTSGNEQYF | TGTGCCAGCCGGACTAGCGGCAACGAGCAGTACTTC
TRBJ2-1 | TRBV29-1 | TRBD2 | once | CSVEVLSLGTTHLNEQFF | TGCAGCGTTGAAGTTCTCAGCCTCGGGACTACGCATCTGAATGAGCAGTTCTTC
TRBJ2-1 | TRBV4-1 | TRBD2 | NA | CASSSMGGAYNEQFF | TGCGCCAGCAGCTCCATGGGGGGGGCCTACAATGAGCAGTTCTTC
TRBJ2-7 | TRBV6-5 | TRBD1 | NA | CASSEWTGNEQYF | TGTGCCAGCAGTGAGTGGACAGGGAACGAGCAGTACTTC
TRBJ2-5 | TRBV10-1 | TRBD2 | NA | CASSEWRERETQYF | TGCGCCAGCAGTGAGTGGCGGGAGAGGGAGACCCAGTACTTC
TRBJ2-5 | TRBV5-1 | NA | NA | CASSLGADGETQYF | TGCGCCAGCAGCTTGGGGGCAGACGGAGAGACCCAGTACTTC
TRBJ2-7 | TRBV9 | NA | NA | CASSAGQSYEQYF | TGTGCCAGCAGCGCCGGACAGTCCTACGAGCAGTACTTC
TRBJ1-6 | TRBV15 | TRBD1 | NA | CATSRDHIGQGASPLHF | TGTGCCACCAGCAGAGATCATATCGGACAGGGGGCTTCACCCCTCCACTTT
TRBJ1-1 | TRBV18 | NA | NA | CASSDSVNTEAFF | TGTGCCAGCTCGGACAGTGTGAACACTGAAGCTTTCTTT
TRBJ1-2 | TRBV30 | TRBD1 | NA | CAWGIGTGTIYGYTF | TGTGCCTGGGGGATCGGGACAGGGACAATCTATGGCTACACCTTC
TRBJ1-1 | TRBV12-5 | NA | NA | CASGLQKNTEAFF | TGTGCTAGTGGTTTGCAAAAGAACACTGAAGCTTTCTTT
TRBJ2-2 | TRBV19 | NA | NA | CASSMGGVTLNTGELFF | TGTGCCAGTAGTATGGGGGGTGTGACATTGAACACCGGGGAGCTGTTTTTT
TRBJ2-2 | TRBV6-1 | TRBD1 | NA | CASSEDRGANTGELFF | TGTGCCAGCAGTGAAGACAGGGGCGCGAACACCGGGGAGCTGTTTTTT
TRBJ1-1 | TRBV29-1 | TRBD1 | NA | CSVHGTGWFTEAFF | TGCAGCGTCCATGGGACAGGTTGGTTCACTGAAGCTTTCTTT
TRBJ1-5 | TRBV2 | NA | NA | CASSLQGWQPQHF | TGTGCCAGTAGCCTACAGGGATGGCAGCCCCAGCATTTT
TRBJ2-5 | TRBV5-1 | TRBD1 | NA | CASSSDRGGETQYF | TGCGCCAGCAGCTCGGACAGGGGGGGGGAGACCCAGTACTTC
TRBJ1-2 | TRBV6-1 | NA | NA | CASSAYHKGDASNYGYTF | TGTGCCAGCAGTGCCTATCACAAGGGAGACGCATCAAACTATGGCTACACCTTC
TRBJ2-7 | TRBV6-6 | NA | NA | CASSYSWTALYEQYF | TGTGCCAGCAGTTACTCTTGGACAGCTCTCTACGAGCAGTACTTC
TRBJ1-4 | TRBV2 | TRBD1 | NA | CASSGRDRANEKLFF | TGTGCCAGCAGTGGCCGGGACAGGGCTAATGAAAAACTGTTTTTT
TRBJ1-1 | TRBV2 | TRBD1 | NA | CASGRQGTEAFF | TGTGCCAGCGGAAGACAGGGGACTGAAGCTTTCTTT
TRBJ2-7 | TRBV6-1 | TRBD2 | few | CASRPGLQAYEQYF | TGTGCCAGCAGGCCGGGACTACAGGCCTACGAGCAGTACTTC
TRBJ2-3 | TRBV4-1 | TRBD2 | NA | CASSQDSFLTSGFPSTDTQYF | TGCGCCAGCAGCCAAGACTCCTTTCTCACTAGCGGGTTCCCTAGCACAGATACGCAGTATTTT
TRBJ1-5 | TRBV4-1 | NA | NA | CASRSTVNNQPQHF | TGCGCCAGCAGGTCAACAGTTAACAATCAGCCCCAGCATTTT